Listed below are T cell receptor beta chains from one sample, sequenced in a study of early T cells in non-severe SARS-CoV-2 infection. Using its own MiXCR run on the 5' RACE reads, TCRdb lists one record per CDR3 protein. The sample yields over 75,000 distinct CDR3 sequences, around 13% seen once. The sequenced sample was whole blood. The receptors derive from an adult who was a healthcare worker with PCR-confirmed SARS-CoV-2 infection or an uninfected control (not recorded which). CDR3s include the opening cysteine and the closing phenylalanine or tryptophan.

V	J	length	CDR3
TRBV6-1	TRBJ1-5	14	CASSAVRLDQPQHF
TRBV18	TRBJ2-1	15	CASSPPGAGVDEQFF
TRBV18	TRBJ1-1	15	CASSPPGQRNTEAFF
TRBV4-1	TRBJ2-2	14	CASSQEGRIGELFF
TRBV20-1	TRBJ1-2	14	CSARVETPEYGYTF
TRBV11-2	TRBJ2-1	17	CASSSPTGTDSYNEQFF
TRBV7-8	TRBJ1-1	13	CASSPGTGGKAFF
TRBV20-1	TRBJ2-3	13	CSARDSSTDTQYF
TRBV6-6	TRBJ2-7	16	CASSYSIVGTRREQYF
TRBV7-2	TRBJ2-7	15	CASSLNQGAVGEQYF
TRBV4-2	TRBJ1-1	14	CASSQDQPRGEAFF
TRBV6-5	TRBJ1-4	16	CASSYGTGGWGEKLFF
TRBV6-5	TRBJ2-1	15	CASSYKGAPYNEQFF
TRBV18	TRBJ2-1	15	CASSPFTSGGSEQFF
TRBV4-2	TRBJ2-7	13	CASSREDSYEQYF
TRBV28	TRBJ1-1	15	CASSDGPGASTEAFF
TRBV12-3/TRBV12-4	TRBJ2-2	18	CASSVMTSGGVNTGELFF
TRBV10-2	TRBJ2-1	16	CASRVRHIPSYNEQFF
TRBV7-8	TRBJ1-6	15	CASSSRGGEVSPLHF
TRBV7-9	TRBJ2-1	18	CASSLDGFQGGSYNEQFF
TRBV7-2	TRBJ2-3	14	CASSPKTSTDTQYF
TRBV20-1	TRBJ2-7	14	CSARDYRGGPEQYF
TRBV6-2/TRBV6-3	TRBJ2-5	14	CASSPWTSAETQYF
TRBV7-6	TRBJ2-3	18	CVSSFLPTSGGGTDTQYF
TRBV7-6	TRBJ1-4	15	CASSLGAGSNEKLFF
TRBV19	TRBJ1-6	14	CASSNLGGNSPLHF
TRBV7-9	TRBJ2-7	15	CASSARTSRSYEQYF
TRBV3-1	TRBJ2-6	14	CASTNRAGANVLTF
TRBV12-3/TRBV12-4	TRBJ2-5	21	CASSLYVPGRRGGRRYETQYF
TRBV6-6	TRBJ1-5	16	CASSYSDRASPQPQHF
TRBV20-1	TRBJ2-7	12	CSATTGTYEQYF
TRBV10-3	TRBJ1-5	16	CAISESDFWDNQPQHF
TRBV6-5	TRBJ1-5	12	CASTTGDQPQHF
TRBV7-8	TRBJ1-6	15	CASSLVRGSNSPLHF
TRBV7-9	TRBJ1-2	16	CASSFSFRSGNYGYTF
TRBV29-1	TRBJ1-1	15	CSSQGTGGLDTEAFF
TRBV11-2	TRBJ2-2	15	CASSLAVPGPSRLFF
TRBV6-6	TRBJ2-7	13	CASQTGSGYEQYF
TRBV29-1	TRBJ1-1	11	CSVVGGTEAFF
TRBV19	TRBJ2-5	16	CASSIGTSRVQETQYF
TRBV18	TRBJ2-2	16	CASSPSPARDAGELFF
TRBV3-1	TRBJ1-2	14	CASGRGREMNGYTF
TRBV29-1	TRBJ2-4	13	CSGRPQGQNIQYF
TRBV9	TRBJ2-2	12	CASSPVAGELFF
TRBV6-5	TRBJ1-6	19	CASSYVYGGTNSYNSPLHF
TRBV5-1	TRBJ1-4	14	CASRYSATNEKLFF
TRBV12-3/TRBV12-4	TRBJ2-7	13	CASGGLAGYEQYF
TRBV6-6	TRBJ1-1	14	CASRIIRMNTEAFF
TRBV2	TRBJ2-7	13	CASSGGLGREQYF
TRBV6-2/TRBV6-3	TRBJ2-1	15	CASSYRDPSYNEQFF
TRBV28	TRBJ2-1	14	CASSLGVTYNEQFF
TRBV11-2	TRBJ1-3	17	CASSLGRGNFSGNTIYF
TRBV5-1	TRBJ2-1	15	CASSFAGGNYNEQFF
TRBV7-2	TRBJ2-7	15	CASSPPGQGGYEQYF
TRBV18	TRBJ1-1	13	CASSRTGDTEAFF
TRBV2	TRBJ1-1	13	CATELDRATEAFF
TRBV6-1	TRBJ2-3	16	CASSIQTGASTDTQYF
TRBV11-2	TRBJ2-7	12	CASSRSSYEQYF
TRBV29-1	TRBJ1-1	13	CSVEISPGTEAFF
TRBV6-2/TRBV6-3	TRBJ2-3	14	CASSRTSGGAVQYF